Listed here are 26 T cell receptor beta chains from one sample, sequenced in a study of blood T cell repertoires in COVID-19. Repertoires were generated with immunoSEQ multiplex PCR, while TCRdb's copy carries only in-frame clones and drops some. The sample holds about 280,000 clones; around 93% are singletons and the top ten take about 3%. What was sequenced was PBMCs or T cells enriched from blood (not recorded which). All receptors come from a man in his forties who had been exposed to COVID-19.

The chain carries TRBV4-2 and TRBJ2-7; 10 nucleotides match TRBD2. Per the germline V gene, CDR1 is LGHNA and CDR2 is YNFKEQ. CDR3 length: 15 residues. The V segment lost 5 bases and the J segment 6 bases; nucleotides outside the gene matches: 10. The CDR3 DNA is TGTGCCAGCAGCGTCGCAGCGGGAGGGCCGGGCGAGCAGTACTTC. Translation gives CASSVAAGGPGEQYF.

V gene TRBV7-8 combines with J gene TRBJ2-7, with a weak D call TRBD1 (6 bases). The germline gives CDR1 SGHVS, CDR2 FQNEAQ. The CDR3 loop spans 14 amino acids. The V and J ends lost 1 base and 3 bases respectively, with 10 bases between them. The CDR3 region has the DNA TGTGCCAGCAGCTTAGGGGTAGGGGGCTACGAGCAGTACTTC. Its translation: CASSLGVGGYEQYF.

The V call is TRBV19, the J call TRBJ2-7, with D tentatively TRBD1 (6 bases). Germline V lookup: CDR1 LNHDA, CDR2 SQIVND (reference sequence). V gave up 5 bases and J gave up 0 bases, with 23 bases separating them. The CDR3 extends over 18 amino acids. The CDR3 sequence: CASSGAGQTTFSSYEQYF. CDR3 in DNA: TGTGCCAGTAGTGGAGCCGGACAGACCACCTTTAGCTCCTACGAGCAGTACTTC.

The chain is built from TRBV11-1 and TRBJ1-2, with TRBD1 as a possible D gene (5 bases). The V end was cut by 5 bases, the J end by 6 bases, with 16 bases between. CDR1 is SGHAT and CDR2 is FQDESV in the germline V gene (reference sequence). The CDR3 runs to 14 residues. Here the CDR3 DNA reads TGTGCCAGCAGCCCCCAGGAGGGGTCGAATGGCTACACCTTC. Its translation is CASSPQEGSNGYTF.

The chain employs TRBV6-1 and TRBJ1-5; 12 bases are shared with TRBD1. The germline CDR1 and CDR2 sequences are MNHNS and SASEGT. CDR3 length equals 16 residues. V was clipped by 3 bases and J by 3 bases; unmatched bases: 3. CDR3: CASSEGTGGNNQPQHF. The CDR3 region has the DNA TGTGCCAGCAGTGAGGGGACAGGGGGCAACAATCAGCCCCAGCATTTT.

The chain carries TRBV6-1 and TRBJ1-2; 7 nucleotides line up with TRBD1. The CDR3 consists of 15 residues. V gave up 3 bases and J gave up 5 bases; unmatched junction bases: 9. Germline CDR1 MNHNS, CDR2 SASEGT. The CDR3 loop reads CASSDPGGSWYGYTF. The CDR3 DNA follows: TGTGCCAGCAGTGACCCAGGGGGGAGCTGGTATGGCTACACCTTC.

The chain couples TRBV3-1 (or the pseudogene TRBV3-2) to TRBJ2-1, with 16 bases lining up with TRBD2. The CDR3 sequence is 16 residues long. The germline gives CDR1 LGHDT, CDR2 YNNKEL (reference sequence). V was pared by 4 bases and J by 8 bases, with 5 bases of the junction left unmatched. The CDR3 coding sequence is TGTGCCAGCAGCCCAGGGACTAGCGGGAGGGCCGATGAGCAGTTCTTC. It translates to CASSPGTSGRADEQFF.

The rearrangement links TRBV28 to TRBJ2-3, with D perhaps TRBD1 (6 bases). Germline CDR1 MDHEN, CDR2 SYDVKM. This CDR3 has 16 amino acids. Trimming removed 5 bases at V and 4 bases at J, with 19 bases between. The DNA for the CDR3 is TGTGCCAGCAGTCCTACGAGGACAGTCGGGGCAGATACGCAGTATTTT. Encoded protein: CASSPTRTVGADTQYF.

This clone was recorded once. The rearrangement joins TRBV3-1 (or the pseudogene TRBV3-2) to TRBJ2-3; D unclear. Germline lookup yields CDR1 LGHDT and CDR2 YNNKEL (reference sequence). The CDR3 spans 13 residues. The V gene lost 0 bases and the J gene lost 4 bases, with 5 bases spanning the gap. The CDR3 reads CASSQDLADTQYF. The CDR3 DNA sequence: TGTGCCAGCAGCCAAGATTTAGCAGATACGCAGTATTTT.

The chain uses TRBV10-3 and TRBJ2-7, with a possible D match to TRBD1 (5 bases). Germline V CDR1 and CDR2: ENHRY, SYGVKD. The CDR3 has 13 residues. Trimming shortened V by 10 bases and J by 4 bases, and 17 bases separated the two germline ends. For the CDR3, the DNA is TGTGCCACCGCCGACAGCGAGCTTTACGAGCAGTACTTC. Protein: CATADSELYEQYF.

The J gene is TRBJ2-7, the V gene TRBV2, with 10 bases that match TRBD2. Germline V gives CDR1 SNHLY, CDR2 FYNNEI. The CDR3 contains 14 residues. The trim removed 8 bases at V and 3 bases at J, leaving 7 bases unmatched. The CDR3 sequence: CASSSGRAGYEQYF. CDR3 DNA: TGTGCCAGCTCCAGCGGGAGGGCCGGCTACGAGCAGTACTTC.

This rearrangement joins TRBV30 to TRBJ1-1; D is unclear. Germline assignment: CDR1 GTSNPN and CDR2 SVGIG (reference sequence). Trimming cost V 0 bases and J 1 base, with 6 bases left between them. There are 13 residues in the CDR3. CDR3 amino acids: CAWSVAENTEAFF. CDR3 nucleotide sequence: TGTGCCTGGAGTGTGGCCGAGAACACTGAAGCTTTCTTT.

This chain joins TRBV30 and TRBJ2-3; 10 nucleotides line up with TRBD1. The germline V gene has CDR1 GTSNPN and CDR2 SVGIG (reference sequence). The length of the CDR3 is 13 residues. With V trimmed by 2 bases and J by 6 bases, 2 bases remained unmatched. The DNA of the CDR3 is TGTGCCTGGAGTATGACAGGGGGCGATACGCAGTATTTT. Residues: CAWSMTGGDTQYF.

The chain links TRBV27 to TRBJ2-1; TRBD2 matches at 8 bases. The CDR3 sequence is 14 residues long. CDR1 MNHEY and CDR2 SMNVEV come from the germline V gene (reference sequence). The J segment lost 4 bases and the V segment lost 2 bases, leaving 1 base of the junction unmatched. This CDR3 is CASSLAGGYNEQFF. The CDR3 region has the DNA TGTGCCAGCAGTTTAGCGGGAGGATACAATGAGCAGTTCTTC.

The chain has TRBV10-3 and TRBJ1-1; D might be TRBD1 (5 bases). Germline assignment: CDR1 ENHRY and CDR2 SYGVKD. Trimming left V 5 bases short and J 6 bases short, with 7 bases between. The CDR3 loop spans 11 amino acids. CDR3 nucleotide sequence: TGTGCCATCAGTCAGGGCGCTGAAGCTTTCTTT. Translating gives CAISQGAEAFF.

This clone was counted only a few times. V usage is TRBV2 and J usage is TRBJ2-7, with a possible D match to TRBD1 (6 bases). Germline CDR1 is SNHLY and CDR2 is FYNNEI. CDR3 length equals 14 residues. V was clipped by 10 bases and J by 0 bases, with 16 bases between them. The CDR3 DNA reads TGTGCCACCCAGGGGCGGAGGAGCTCCTACGAGCAGTACTTC. It codes for CATQGRRSSYEQYF.

CDR3 protein: CASSSSGTAYTDTQYF. The CDR3 DNA sequence: TGTGCCAGCAGCTCCTCCGGGACAGCCTACACAGATACGCAGTATTTT. V gene TRBV5-4 combines with J gene TRBJ2-3; 7 bases line up with TRBD1. Germline loops: CDR1 SGHNT, CDR2 YYREEE (reference sequence). The CDR3 is made up of 16 amino acids. J was trimmed by 2 bases and V by 3 bases; bases with no gene match: 9.

The rearrangement joins TRBV11-1 to TRBJ2-7, with 7 nucleotides matching TRBD2. Germline CDR1 SGHAT, CDR2 FQDESV (reference sequence). Trimming removed 0 bases from V and 3 bases from J; junction bases left unmatched: 14. This CDR3 has 18 residues. CDR3 sequence (DNA): TGTGCCAGCAGCTTAGCGCGAGGCACCGGGACTAACTACTACGAGCAGTACTTC. Translating gives CASSLARGTGTNYYEQYF.

The chain links TRBV19 to TRBJ1-6; D is perhaps TRBD1 (5 bases). CDR1 and CDR2 (germline): LNHDA, SQIVND (reference sequence). The CDR3 consists of 13 residues. V was shortened by 6 bases and J by 10 bases, with 13 bases between the two germline ends. DNA for the CDR3: TGTGCCAGTAGGACCTCGGGGGGATCACCCCTCCACTTT. Amino acid sequence: CASRTSGGSPLHF.

This rearrangement joins TRBV2 to TRBJ2-7, with 9 bases identical to TRBD1. CDR3 length equals 14 residues. The V gene end was trimmed by 6 bases and the J gene end by 3 bases; junction bases not matched to a gene: 6. Germline V gives CDR1 SNHLY, CDR2 FYNNEI. The CDR3, as DNA: TGTGCCAGCAGGACCGGGACAGGGATCTACGAGCAGTACTTC. As protein: CASRTGTGIYEQYF.

Here the CDR3 DNA reads TGTGCCAGCAGCAAATTTCTCAGGCTGCGCTCCTACGAGCAGTACTTC. The encoded protein is CASSKFLRLRSYEQYF. The chain combines TRBV21-1 with TRBJ2-7; TRBD1 is taken as the D call from the table, unchecked against the DNA. TRBV21-1 is labeled a pseudogene. The CDR3 has 16 residues.

The chain employs TRBV29-1 and TRBJ1-5; D remains unclear. Deletions cut 4 bases from V and 2 bases from J, with 9 bases between. CDR1 and CDR2 from the germline V gene are SQVTM and ANQGSEA. The CDR3 totals 13 residues. The CDR3 DNA is TGCAGCGTTGGAGGACTGGGCAATCAGCCCCAGCATTTT. It codes for CSVGGLGNQPQHF.

V is TRBV6-5 and J is TRBJ1-2; perhaps TRBD1 as D (5 bases). CDR1 is MNHEY, CDR2 SVGAGI, per germline. CDR3 size: 16 residues. Trimming cost V 4 bases and J 8 bases, with 23 bases left between them. Here the CDR3 reads CASSFLRSRVARGYTF. Here the CDR3 DNA reads TGTGCCAGCAGTTTCTTAAGGAGCAGGGTGGCGCGCGGCTACACCTTC.

The rearrangement joins TRBV19 to TRBJ2-7; D is unresolved. The V and J ends lost 6 bases and 2 bases respectively, with 11 bases between them. The CDR3 spans 13 residues. In germline, CDR1 is LNHDA, CDR2 SQIVND (reference sequence). The CDR3 DNA reads as TGTGCCAGTAGCGTGGCCATCGCCTACGAGCAGTACTTC. This sequence encodes CASSVAIAYEQYF.

The rearrangement joins TRBV19 to TRBJ1-3, with D perhaps TRBD1 (6 bases). The CDR3 totals 15 residues. Trimming took 6 bases from V and 0 from J, leaving 12 bases between them. CDR1 and CDR2 (germline): LNHDA, SQIVND (reference sequence). DNA for the CDR3: TGTGCCAGTAGAAATACAGGGACCTCTGGAAACACCATATATTTT. It translates to CASRNTGTSGNTIYF.

V gene TRBV11-2 combines with J gene TRBJ2-1; 9 nucleotides agree with TRBD1. The V gene end was trimmed by 1 base and the J gene end by 2 bases; junction bases not matched to a gene: 0. Germline V gives CDR1 SGHAT, CDR2 FQNNGV. This CDR3 has 15 residues. CDR3 DNA sequence: TGTGCCAGCAGCTTAGGACAGGGGGCCTACAATGAGCAGTTCTTC. Its translation is CASSLGQGAYNEQFF.